This T cell receptor (beta chain) comes out of a study of shared clonotypes between healthy human individuals. General observations from the study: Non-shared clonotypes displayed generation probabilities falling below those of clonotypes present in all four donors. A handful of donors showed sharing of approximately 5% of naive CD4 clonotypes.

It was CD45RO-negative cells, positively selected for CCR7, that made up naive CD8 cells, with terminally differentiated effector memory CD45RA+ cells excluded. Remarks on this clone: The antigen is unknown.

Generated by immunoSEQ multiplex PCR, the TCRdb table keeps only in-frame clones and is missing some. The sample carries approximately 600,000 clones, approximately 96% recorded once. The TCR sequence derives from a woman in her 30s in good health. The sequenced material came from naive CD8+ T cells sorted from blood.

This CDR3 is CASSPSTGDNTYEQYF. The CDR3 DNA reads as TGTGCCAGCAGTCCGAGTACAGGGGACAATACCTACGAGCAGTACTTC. The chain couples TRBV27 to TRBJ2-7, with 7 positions matching TRBD1. The CDR3 sequence is 16 residues long. Looked up from germline, CDR1 is MNHEY and CDR2 is SMNVEV (reference sequence). The junction had 12 bases not matched to a gene; V was cut back by 5 bases and J by 2 bases.